Sequencing of this T cell receptor (beta chain) was carried out in a study of T-cell reconstitution after alpha-beta-depleted transplantation in children. Study-wide results and caveats: The study traced high day-60 TCRbeta diversity in some patients to surviving recipient T cells and thymic progenitors.

The table lists this clonotype with a few counts. As yet, its antigen is unknown. Unique molecular identifiers were incorporated into the prepared TCRbeta library. TCRdb re-derived calls from the PCR reads in MiXCR, one entry per CDR3 protein. The data contain fewer than 550,000 distinct CDR3 sequences, over 10% of them singletons. The sample here was PBMCs, mostly from graft donor cells, taken 180 days after TCRalphabeta/CD19-depleted stem cell transplant. This clonotype was sampled from a female patient aged 2 to 10 who had a stem cell transplant for aplastic anemia, so the T cells may come from the graft donor.

The CDR3 spells CASSHYGQQETQYF. The CDR3 coding sequence is TGCGCCAGCAGCCACTACGGGCAGCAAGAGACCCAGTACTTC. J is TRBJ2-5 and V is TRBV4-3; D call uncertain. The V end lost 3 bases, the J end lost 2 bases, and 10 bases lay between the germline ends. Germline V lookup: CDR1 LGHNA, CDR2 YSLEER. The CDR3 sequence is 14 residues long.